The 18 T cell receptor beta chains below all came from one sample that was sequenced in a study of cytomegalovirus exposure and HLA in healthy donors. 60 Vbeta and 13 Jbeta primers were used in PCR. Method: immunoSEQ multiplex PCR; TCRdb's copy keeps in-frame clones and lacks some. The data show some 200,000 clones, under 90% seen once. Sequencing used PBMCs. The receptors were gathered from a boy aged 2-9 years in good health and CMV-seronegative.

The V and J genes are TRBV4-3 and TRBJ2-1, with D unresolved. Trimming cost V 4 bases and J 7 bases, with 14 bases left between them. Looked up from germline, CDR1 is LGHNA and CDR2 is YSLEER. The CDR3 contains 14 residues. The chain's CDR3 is CASSPFLAQNEQFF. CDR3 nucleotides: TGCGCCAGCAGCCCCTTTTTGGCCCAAAATGAGCAGTTCTTC.

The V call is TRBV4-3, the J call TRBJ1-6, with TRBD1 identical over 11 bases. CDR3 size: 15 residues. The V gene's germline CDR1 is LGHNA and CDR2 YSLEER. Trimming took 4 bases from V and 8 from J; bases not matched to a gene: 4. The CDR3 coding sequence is TGCGCCAGCAGCCCTGCGGACAGGGGGCATTCACCCCTCCACTTT. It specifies CASSPADRGHSPLHF.

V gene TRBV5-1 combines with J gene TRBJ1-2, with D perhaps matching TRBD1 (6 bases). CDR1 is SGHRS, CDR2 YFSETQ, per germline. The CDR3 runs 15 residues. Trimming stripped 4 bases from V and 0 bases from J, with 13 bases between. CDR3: CASSLQGKTNYGYTF. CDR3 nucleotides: TGCGCCAGCAGCCTGCAGGGGAAAACTAACTATGGCTACACCTTC.

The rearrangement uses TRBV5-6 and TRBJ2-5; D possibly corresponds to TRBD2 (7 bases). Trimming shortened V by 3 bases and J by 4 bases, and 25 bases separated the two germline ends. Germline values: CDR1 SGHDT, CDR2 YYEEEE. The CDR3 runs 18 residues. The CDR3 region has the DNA TGTGCCAGCAGCTCTTCTCGGGACCCGCCTAGGGGGGGAGAGACCCAGTACTTC. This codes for CASSSSRDPPRGGETQYF.

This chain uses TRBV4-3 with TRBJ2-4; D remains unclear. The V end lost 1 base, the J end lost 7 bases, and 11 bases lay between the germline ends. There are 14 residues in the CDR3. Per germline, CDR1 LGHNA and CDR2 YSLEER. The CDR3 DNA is TGCGCCAGCAGCCAAGGGTGGCCCGGGAACATTCAGTACTTC. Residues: CASSQGWPGNIQYF.

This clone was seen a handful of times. The CDR3 spells CASKPERQGNYGYTF. CDR3 coding DNA: TGTGCCAGTAAGCCCGAGAGACAGGGGAACTATGGCTACACCTTC. This chain joins TRBV19 and TRBJ1-2, with 8 positions matching TRBD1. V was pared by 7 bases and J by 2 bases, with 9 bases of the junction left unmatched. This CDR3 spans 15 amino acids. Germline lookup yields CDR1 LNHDA and CDR2 SQIVND (reference sequence).

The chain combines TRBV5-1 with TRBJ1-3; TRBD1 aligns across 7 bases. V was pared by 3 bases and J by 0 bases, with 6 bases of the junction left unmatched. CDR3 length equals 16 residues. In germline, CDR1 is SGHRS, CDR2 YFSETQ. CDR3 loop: CASSSGQTISGNTIYF. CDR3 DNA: TGCGCCAGCAGCTCGGGACAGACCATCTCTGGAAACACCATATATTTT.

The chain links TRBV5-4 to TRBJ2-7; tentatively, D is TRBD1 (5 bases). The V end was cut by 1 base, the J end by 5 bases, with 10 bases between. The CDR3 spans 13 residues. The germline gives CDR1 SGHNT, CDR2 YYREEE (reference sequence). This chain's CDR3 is CASSLQGTDEQYF. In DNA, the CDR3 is TGTGCCAGCAGCTTGCAGGGTACAGACGAGCAGTACTTC.

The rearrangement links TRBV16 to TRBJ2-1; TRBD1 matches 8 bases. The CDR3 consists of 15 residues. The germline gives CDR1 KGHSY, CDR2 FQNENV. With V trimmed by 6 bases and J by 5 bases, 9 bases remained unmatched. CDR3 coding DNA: TGTGCCAGCAGTAGAACAGGGGGGTACAACAATGAGCAGTTCTTC. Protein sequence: CASSRTGGYNNEQFF.

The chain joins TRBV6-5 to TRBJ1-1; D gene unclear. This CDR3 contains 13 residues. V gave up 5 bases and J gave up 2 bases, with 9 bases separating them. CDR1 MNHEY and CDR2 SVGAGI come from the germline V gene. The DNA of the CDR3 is TGTGCCAGCAGTGAACCGCGAAACACTGAAGCTTTCTTT. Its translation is CASSEPRNTEAFF.

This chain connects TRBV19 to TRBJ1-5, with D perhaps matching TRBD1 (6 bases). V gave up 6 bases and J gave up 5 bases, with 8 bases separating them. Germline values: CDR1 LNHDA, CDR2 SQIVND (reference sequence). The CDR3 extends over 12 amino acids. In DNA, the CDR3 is TGTGCCAGTAGAGAGGGGGATCAGCCCCAGCATTTT. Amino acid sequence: CASREGDQPQHF.

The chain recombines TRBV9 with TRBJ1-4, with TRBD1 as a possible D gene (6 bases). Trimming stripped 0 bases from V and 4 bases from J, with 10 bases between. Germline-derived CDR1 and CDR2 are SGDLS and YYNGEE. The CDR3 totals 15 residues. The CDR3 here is CASSVGQEFNEKLFF. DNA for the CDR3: TGTGCCAGCAGCGTAGGACAGGAGTTTAATGAAAAACTGTTTTTT.

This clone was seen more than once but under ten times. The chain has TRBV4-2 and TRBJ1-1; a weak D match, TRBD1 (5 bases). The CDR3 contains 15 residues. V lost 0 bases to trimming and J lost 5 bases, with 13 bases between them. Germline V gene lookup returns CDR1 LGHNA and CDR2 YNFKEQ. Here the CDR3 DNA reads TGTGCCAGCAGCCAAGACAGGGCCAAACTGACTGAAGCTTTCTTT. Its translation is CASSQDRAKLTEAFF.

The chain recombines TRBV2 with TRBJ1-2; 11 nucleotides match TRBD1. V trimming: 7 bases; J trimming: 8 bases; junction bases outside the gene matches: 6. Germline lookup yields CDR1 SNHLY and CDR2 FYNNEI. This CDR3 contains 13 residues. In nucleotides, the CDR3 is TGTGCCAGCATGAGGGACAGGGGGGGAGGCTACACCTTC. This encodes CASMRDRGGGYTF.

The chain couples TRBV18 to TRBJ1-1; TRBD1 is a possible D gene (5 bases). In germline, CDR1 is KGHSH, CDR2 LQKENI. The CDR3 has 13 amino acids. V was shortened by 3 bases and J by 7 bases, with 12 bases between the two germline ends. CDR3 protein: CASSPDTQFEAFF. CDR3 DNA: TGTGCCAGCTCACCGGACACGCAATTTGAAGCTTTCTTT.

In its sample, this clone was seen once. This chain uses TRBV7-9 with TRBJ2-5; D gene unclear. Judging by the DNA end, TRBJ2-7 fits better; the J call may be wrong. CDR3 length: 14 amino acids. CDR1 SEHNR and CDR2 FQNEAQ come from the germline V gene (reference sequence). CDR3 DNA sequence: TGTGCCAGCAGCTTAGTACCATCTTCCTACGAGCAGTACTTC. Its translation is CASSLVPSSYEQYF.

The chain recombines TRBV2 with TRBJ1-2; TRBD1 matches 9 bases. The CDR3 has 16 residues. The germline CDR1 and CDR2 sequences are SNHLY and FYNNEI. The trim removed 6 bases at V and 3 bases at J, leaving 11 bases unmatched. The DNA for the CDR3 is TGTGCCAGCAGCTTCAGTGACAGGGGGGGCTACTATGGCTACACCTTC. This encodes CASSFSDRGGYYGYTF.

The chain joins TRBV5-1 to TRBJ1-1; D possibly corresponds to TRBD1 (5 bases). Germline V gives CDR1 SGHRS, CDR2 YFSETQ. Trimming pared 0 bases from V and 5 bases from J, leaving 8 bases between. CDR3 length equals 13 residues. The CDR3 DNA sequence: TGCGCCAGCAGCTTGGGACAGTGGACTGAAGCTTTCTTT. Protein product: CASSLGQWTEAFF.